Listed below are T cell receptor beta chains from one sample, sequenced in a study of PD-1 blockade in classical Hodgkin lymphoma. This table comes from immunoSEQ multiplex PCR, and its TCRdb copy is limited to in-frame clones, with some not included. The table lists tens of thousands of clones, approximately 89% of them singletons. The sequencing used peripheral blood mononuclear cells (PBMCs), collected before the second cycle of nivolumab. All receptors derive from a human donor with classical Hodgkin lymphoma. Both conserved end residues are part of each CDR3. The D gene is left open where the match is weak. Clone size, where shown, is once, few, many, or a class for clones that have expanded.

d_call clone_size j_call v_call cdr3_nt cdr3_aa
NA NA TRBJ2-2 TRBV7-8 TGTGCCAGCAGCCCACCCCGGGGGGGGGAGCTGTTTTTT CASSPPRGGELFF
NA NA TRBJ2-1 TRBV19 TGTGCCAGTAGTATTGGGCCCTACCCCTACAATGAGCAGTTCTTC CASSIGPYPYNEQFF
TRBD2 NA TRBJ2-1 TRBV9 TGTGCCAGCAGCGCCACCGGGACTAGCGGCTACAATGAGCAGTTCTTC CASSATGTSGYNEQFF
TRBD1 once TRBJ2-7 TRBV6-5 TGTGCCAGCAGCACAGGACAGGGGGTTTTCTACGAGCAGTACTTC CASSTGQGVFYEQYF
NA NA TRBJ2-3 TRBV9 TGTGCCAGCAGCAAGGAAAGCACAGATACGCAGTATTTT CASSKESTDTQYF
NA NA TRBJ1-5 TRBV5-6 TGTGCCAGCAGCTCAGGGAGACAGCCCCAGCATTTT CASSSGRQPQHF
TRBD2 NA TRBJ2-1 TRBV28 TGTGCCAGCAGTTTGGCGCAGCGGGAGGGCCACGAGCAGTTCTTC CASSLAQREGHEQFF
TRBD2 NA TRBJ2-2 TRBV29-1 TGCAGCGCGGGGGGAGGAACCGGGGAGCTGTTTTTT CSAGGGTGELFF
NA NA TRBJ2-7 TRBV27 TGTGCCAGCAGTTCGACATCCGGCGAGCAGTACTTC CASSSTSGEQYF
NA NA TRBJ1-2 TRBV14 TGTGCCAGCAGCCGAAACAATGTGGATTATGGCTACACCTTC CASSRNNVDYGYTF
TRBD1 NA TRBJ2-3 TRBV7-2 TGTGCCAGCAGCTTTGGACAGGGACTCACAGATACGCAGTATTTT CASSFGQGLTDTQYF
NA NA TRBJ1-1 TRBV11-2 TGTGCCAGCAGCTTGGCGCAGGCTGGGTACACTGAAGCTTTCTTT CASSLAQAGYTEAFF
TRBD1 NA TRBJ2-2 TRBV10-3 TGTGCCATCTCGACAGGGCGCACCGGGGAGCTGTTTTTT CAISTGRTGELFF
NA NA TRBJ2-7 TRBV5-1 TGCGCCAGCAGCTTGGGAGCGGTTCCCTCCTACGAGCAGTACTTC CASSLGAVPSYEQYF
NA NA TRBJ2-5 TRBV5-1 TGCGCCAGCAGCTTGGCGGGGTGGGAGACCCAGTACTTC CASSLAGWETQYF
TRBD1 NA TRBJ2-1 TRBV7-9 TGTGCCAGTGCCCGGGACAGAAGTTTCGGTCGGGAGTTCTTC CASARDRSFGREFF
TRBD1 NA TRBJ1-6 TRBV28 TGTGCCAGCAGTTTAATTGGGACAGCAAAATTAGATTTCCCCCTCCACTTT CASSLIGTAKLDFPLHF
TRBD1 once TRBJ2-3 TRBV6-6 TGTGCCAGCAGCCGGACAGGGCGCGCAGATACGCAGTATTTT CASSRTGRADTQYF
TRBD1 once TRBJ2-7 TRBV18 TGTGCCAGCTCACCTGGTCAGGGGGCTCTCTACGAGCAGTACTTC CASSPGQGALYEQYF
TRBD1 NA TRBJ1-2 TRBV9 TGTGCCAGCAGCTCACAGGGGGCGCGAGATGGCTACACCTTC CASSSQGARDGYTF
NA NA TRBJ2-7 TRBV6-1 TGTGCCAGCAGTCCCCAGGACAGTCCGACCTACGAGCAGTACTTC CASSPQDSPTYEQYF
TRBD1 NA TRBJ1-1 TRBV6-5 TGTGCCAGCAGGCGACAGGGATCGACTGAAGCTTTCTTT CASRRQGSTEAFF
TRBD2 NA TRBJ2-3 TRBV5-1 TGCGCCAGCAGCTTGGCGGGGGGACTAGGGACAGATACGCAGTATTTT CASSLAGGLGTDTQYF
NA NA TRBJ2-3 TRBV6-5 TGTGCCAGCAGTTATCGAGAAGCAGATACGCAGTATTTT CASSYREADTQYF
NA NA TRBJ1-5 TRBV2 TGTGCCAGCTGCAGGGATAGCAATCAGCCCCAGCATTTT CASCRDSNQPQHF
NA NA TRBJ1-6 TRBV19 TGTGCCAGTAAGGACAGCGGAAATTCACCCCTCCACTTT CASKDSGNSPLHF
NA once TRBJ1-3 TRBV7-2 TGTGCCAGCAGCTTCTCCGGATACTCTGGAAACACCATATATTTT CASSFSGYSGNTIYF
NA NA TRBJ1-1 TRBV4-1 TGCGCCAGCAGCCAAGCCCTCGTCAGCCCTGGCCGGGGGGCTTTCTTT CASSQALVSPGRGAFF
NA once TRBJ1-6 TRBV6-6 TGTGCCAGCAGTTATATTAGGGTTTCACCCCTCCACTTT CASSYIRVSPLHF
NA few TRBJ2-7 TRBV19 TGTGCCAGTAGTGCACTAGGTTCCTACGAGCAGTACTTC CASSALGSYEQYF
TRBD1 NA TRBJ2-5 TRBV2 TGTGCCAGCTGTTGGGACAGGGGAGAGACCCAGTACTTC CASCWDRGETQYF